This TCR beta chain was captured by sequencing in a study of T-cell memory formation after mild COVID-19. Overall study results and limits: Whereas later expanders leaned CD4+, clones contracting day 15 to 85 showed a balanced CD4/CD8 makeup. Memory from before infection featured some responding clones, which suggests cross-reactive memory joined.

With respect to this clonotype: As yet, its antigen is unknown.

The germline gives CDR1 ENHRY, CDR2 SYGVKD. CDR3 length: 13 amino acids. Unmatched junction bases numbered 7, after V lost 10 bases and J lost 5 bases. Libraries for TCRalpha and TCRbeta carried sample barcodes and unique molecular identifiers via 5'RACE. TCRdb independently ran MiXCR on the 5' RACE reads; one entry per CDR3 protein. This table holds about 540,000 distinct CDR3 sequences, around 21% found once. The sequence came from an adult woman who had mild COVID-19 (a few samples of this study predate the infection). Cell type and time point are not known. This rearrangement joins TRBV10-3 to TRBJ2-7; 11 bases agree with TRBD1. Sequenced: PBMCs or a T cell subset sorted from them (not recorded which). The CDR3 loop reads CATIWTGGDEQYF. In nucleotides, the CDR3 is TGTGCCACCATCTGGACAGGGGGCGACGAGCAGTACTTC.